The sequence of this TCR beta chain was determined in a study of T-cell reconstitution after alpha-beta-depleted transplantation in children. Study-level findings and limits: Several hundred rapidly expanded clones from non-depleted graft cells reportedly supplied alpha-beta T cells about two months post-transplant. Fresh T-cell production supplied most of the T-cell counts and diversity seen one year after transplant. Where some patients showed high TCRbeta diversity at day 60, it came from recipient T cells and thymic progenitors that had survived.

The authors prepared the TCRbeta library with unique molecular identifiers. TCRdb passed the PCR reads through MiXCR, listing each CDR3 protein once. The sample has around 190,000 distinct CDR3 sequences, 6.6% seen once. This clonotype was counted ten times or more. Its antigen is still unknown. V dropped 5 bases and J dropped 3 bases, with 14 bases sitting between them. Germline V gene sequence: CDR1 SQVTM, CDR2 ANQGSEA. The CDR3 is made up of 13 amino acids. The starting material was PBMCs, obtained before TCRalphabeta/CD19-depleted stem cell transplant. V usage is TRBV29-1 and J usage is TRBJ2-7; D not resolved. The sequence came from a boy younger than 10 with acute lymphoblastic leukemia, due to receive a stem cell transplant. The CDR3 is CSVHSGNSYEQYF. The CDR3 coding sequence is TGCAGCGTTCACAGTGGGAATAGCTACGAGCAGTACTTC.